This record covers a single T cell receptor beta chain. The antigen remains undetermined. The data derive from a study of T cells in localized non-small cell lung cancer. This table comes from immunoSEQ multiplex PCR, and its TCRdb copy is limited to in-frame clones, with some not included. The sample carries 45,000 to 60,000 clones, about 80% recorded once. Notes on the study in general: Median roughly 57 top-100 tumor clones were shared with paired adjacent lung. Adjacent uninvolved lung tissue had the highest T cell clonality, exceeding tumor. Only one tumor region went through sequencing, so heterogeneity may still be there. An association was observed between higher blood T cell density and longer overall survival.

This clonotype originated in a female donor at least 60 years old with stage II squamous cell lung carcinoma. The source was peripheral blood, collected before any cancer treatment.

The CDR3 DNA reads TGTGCCAGCAGTTTCCCCGGTGGTTGGGCTTTCTTT. Amino acids: CASSFPGGWAFF. The chain employs TRBV6-5 and TRBJ1-1; unclear D gene. Trimming pared 4 bases from V and 11 bases from J, leaving 14 bases between. Looked up from germline, CDR1 is MNHEY and CDR2 is SVGAGI. The CDR3 spans 12 residues.